This T cell receptor beta chain was observed in a study of naive and memory T cell subsets. Study-level points and caveats: Findings for naive and memory subsets could not be checked against ground truth.

An equimolar mix of two oligonucleotides served as the beta constant-region primer for TRBC1 and TRBC2. MiXCR, applied by TCRdb to the UMI-ligation and nested PCR reads, yields one record per CDR3 protein. The sample lists about 150,000 distinct CDR3 sequences, over 15% seen once, with about 0.14% in the top ten. The ends were cut back, 2 bases at V and 1 base at J, with 5 bases in the middle. This CDR3 spans 13 amino acids. CDR1 and CDR2 (germline): MDHEN, SYDVKM. This clonotype was seen a few times. What it recognizes is unknown. The genes are TRBV28 and TRBJ2-5, with D uncertain. The TCR sequence derives from a human donor in good health. The source material was naive CD4+ T cells from blood. In DNA form, the CDR3 reads TGTGCCAGCAGTTTACCCCTCCAAGAGACCCAGTACTTC. This codes for CASSLPLQETQYF.